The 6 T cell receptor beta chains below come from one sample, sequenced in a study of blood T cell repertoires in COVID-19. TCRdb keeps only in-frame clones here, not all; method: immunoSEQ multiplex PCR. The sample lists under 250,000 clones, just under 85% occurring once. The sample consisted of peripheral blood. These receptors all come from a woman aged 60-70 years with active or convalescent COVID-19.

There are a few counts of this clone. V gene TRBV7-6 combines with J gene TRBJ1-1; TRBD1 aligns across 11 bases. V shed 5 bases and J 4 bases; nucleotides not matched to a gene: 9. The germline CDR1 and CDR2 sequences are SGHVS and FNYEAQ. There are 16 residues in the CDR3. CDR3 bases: TGTGCCAGCAGCCCCTTTAGGACAGGGGGCGTCACTGAAGCTTTCTTT. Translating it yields CASSPFRTGGVTEAFF.

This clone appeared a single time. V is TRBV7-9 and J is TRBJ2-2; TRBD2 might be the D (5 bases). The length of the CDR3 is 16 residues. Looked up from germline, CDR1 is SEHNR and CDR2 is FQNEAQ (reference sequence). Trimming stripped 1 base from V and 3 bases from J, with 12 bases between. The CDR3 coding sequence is TGTGCCAGCAGCTTAGAGCGGCAGACCTACACCGGGGAGCTGTTTTTT. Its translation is CASSLERQTYTGELFF.

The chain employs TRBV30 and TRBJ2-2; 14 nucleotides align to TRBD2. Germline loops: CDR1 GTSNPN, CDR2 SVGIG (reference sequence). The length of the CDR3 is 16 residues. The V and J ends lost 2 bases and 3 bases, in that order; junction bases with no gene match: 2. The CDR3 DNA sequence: TGTGCCTGGAGTCCGGGACTAGCGGGAGACACCGGGGAGCTGTTTTTT. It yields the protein CAWSPGLAGDTGELFF.

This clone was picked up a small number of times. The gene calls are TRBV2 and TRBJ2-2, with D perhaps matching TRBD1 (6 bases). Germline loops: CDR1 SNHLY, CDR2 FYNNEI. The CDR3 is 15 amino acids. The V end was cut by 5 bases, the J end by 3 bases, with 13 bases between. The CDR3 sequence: CASSRRAGDTGELFF. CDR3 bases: TGTGCCAGCAGTCGACGGGCAGGGGACACCGGGGAGCTGTTTTTT.

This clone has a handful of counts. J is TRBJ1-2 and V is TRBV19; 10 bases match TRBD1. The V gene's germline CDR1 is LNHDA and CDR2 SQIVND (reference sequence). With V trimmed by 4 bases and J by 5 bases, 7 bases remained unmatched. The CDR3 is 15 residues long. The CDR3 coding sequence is TGTGCCAGTAGTAGAGAGACAGGGGGCCCGTATGGCTACACCTTC. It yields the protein CASSRETGGPYGYTF.

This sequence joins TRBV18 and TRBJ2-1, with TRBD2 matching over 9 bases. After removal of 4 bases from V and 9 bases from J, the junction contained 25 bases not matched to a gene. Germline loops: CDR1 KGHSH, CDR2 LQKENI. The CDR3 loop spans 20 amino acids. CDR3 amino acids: CASSLRLAEVPQSRTSEQFF. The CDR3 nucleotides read TGTGCCAGCTCACTAAGACTAGCGGAGGTCCCACAGTCGCGAACATCTGAGCAGTTCTTC.